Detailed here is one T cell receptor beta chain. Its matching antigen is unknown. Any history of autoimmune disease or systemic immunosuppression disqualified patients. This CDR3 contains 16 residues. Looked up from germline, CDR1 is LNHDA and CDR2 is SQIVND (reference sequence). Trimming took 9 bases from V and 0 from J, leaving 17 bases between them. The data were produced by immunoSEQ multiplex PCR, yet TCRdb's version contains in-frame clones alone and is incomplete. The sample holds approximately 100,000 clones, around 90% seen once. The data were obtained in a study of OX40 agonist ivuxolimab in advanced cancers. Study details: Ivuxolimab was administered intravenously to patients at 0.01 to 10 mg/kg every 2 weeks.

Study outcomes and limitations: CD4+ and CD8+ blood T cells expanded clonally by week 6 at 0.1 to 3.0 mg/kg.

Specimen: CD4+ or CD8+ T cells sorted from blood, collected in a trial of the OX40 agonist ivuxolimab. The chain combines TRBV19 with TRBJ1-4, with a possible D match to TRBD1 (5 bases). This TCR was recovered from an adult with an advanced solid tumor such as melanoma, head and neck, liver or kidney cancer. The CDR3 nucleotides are TGTGCCAGCCATTCCCGGGGGGGTGCAACTAATGAAAAACTGTTTTTT. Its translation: CASHSRGGATNEKLFF.